This is a list of T cell receptor beta chains from one sample in a study of T-cell reconstitution after alpha-beta-depleted transplantation in children. TCRdb recomputed calls from the PCR reads with MiXCR, one row per CDR3 protein. The repertoire holds hundreds of thousands of distinct CDR3 sequences, with 10% to 15% as singletons. The source material was PBMCs, mostly from graft donor cells, sampled 360 days after TCRalphabeta/CD19-depleted stem cell transplant. All receptors derive from a male patient between 5 and 17 years old who had a stem cell transplant for acute myeloid leukemia, so the T cells may come from the graft donor. The conserved cysteine and the conserved F or W are not part of the CDR3 here.

V gene	CDR3 protein
TRBV4-2	ASSQDPTGLGQPQH
TRBV7-9	ASSPRGASDTGELF
TRBV15	ATPGTGFTGELF
TRBV19	ASSSGIYYEQY
TRBV4-3	ASSQVFHGYEQY
TRBV29-1	SAQTSGPYNEQF
TRBV7-9	ASSFLWRESYGYT
TRBV5-1	ASSAPDRATDTQY
TRBV12-3/TRBV12-4	ASSLETGLGGYNEQF
TRBV20-1	SARGLAGAYEQY
TRBV20-1	SASTSGRAYNEQF
TRBV12-3/TRBV12-4	ASSLILSGNTIY
TRBV6-5	ASSYSTSLGSYNEQF
TRBV1	TSSSPPGVYEQY
TRBV3-1	ASSPGNLEFTTRF
TRBV29-1	SVVRPTGEQF
TRBV5-1	ASSPGLLAGDTGELF
TRBV27	ASSFNSGANVLT
TRBV6-1	ASSGSGLQNEKLF
TRBV6-1	ASNVGRLLAVNNEQF